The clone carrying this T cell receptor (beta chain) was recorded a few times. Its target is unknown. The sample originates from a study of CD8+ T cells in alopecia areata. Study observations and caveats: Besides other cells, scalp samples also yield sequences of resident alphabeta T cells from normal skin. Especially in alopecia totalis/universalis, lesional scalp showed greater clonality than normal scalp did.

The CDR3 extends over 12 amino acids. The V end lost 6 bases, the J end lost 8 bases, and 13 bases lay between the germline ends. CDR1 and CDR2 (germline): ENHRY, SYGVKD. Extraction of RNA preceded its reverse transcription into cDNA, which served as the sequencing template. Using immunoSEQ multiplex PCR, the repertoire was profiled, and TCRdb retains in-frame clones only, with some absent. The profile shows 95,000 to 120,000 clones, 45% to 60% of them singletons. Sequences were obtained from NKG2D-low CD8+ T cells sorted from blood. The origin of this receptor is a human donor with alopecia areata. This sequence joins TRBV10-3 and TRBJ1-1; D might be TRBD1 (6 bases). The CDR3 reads CAIRVQQGEAFF. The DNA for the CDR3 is TGTGCCATCAGGGTTCAACAGGGCGAAGCTTTCTTT.